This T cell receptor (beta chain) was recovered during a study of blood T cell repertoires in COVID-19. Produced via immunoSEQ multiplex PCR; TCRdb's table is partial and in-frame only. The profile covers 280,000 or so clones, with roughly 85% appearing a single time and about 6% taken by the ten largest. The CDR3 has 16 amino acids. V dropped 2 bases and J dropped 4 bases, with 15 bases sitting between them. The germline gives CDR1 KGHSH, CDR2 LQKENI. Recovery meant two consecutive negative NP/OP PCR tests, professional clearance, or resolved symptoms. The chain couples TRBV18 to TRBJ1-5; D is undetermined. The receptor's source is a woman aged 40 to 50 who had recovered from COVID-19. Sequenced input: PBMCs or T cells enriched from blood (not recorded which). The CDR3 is CASSPRQSTLNQPQHF. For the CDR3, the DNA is TGTGCCAGCTCACCAAGGCAGTCGACTTTGAATCAGCCCCAGCATTTT.